This TCR beta chain was recorded in a study of cytomegalovirus exposure and HLA in healthy donors. It was with 60 Vbeta and 13 Jbeta primers that the PCR ran. TCRdb's table, derived via immunoSEQ multiplex PCR, lists solely in-frame clones and lacks some. The sample lists 150,000 to 200,000 clones; over 75% were seen once. Sequenced sample: PBMCs. The receptor was isolated from a woman in her fifties or sixties in good health and CMV-seropositive.

The CDR3 DNA reads as TGTGCCAGCGGCGACAGGGCGGAGACCCAGTACTTC. This sequence encodes CASGDRAETQYF. The genes are TRBV9 and TRBJ2-5, with 7 bases identical to TRBD1. The CDR3 contains 12 residues. From germline, CDR1 is SGDLS and CDR2 YYNGEE. V trimming: 7 bases; J trimming: 5 bases; junction bases outside the gene matches: 5.